This T cell receptor (beta chain) originates from a study of T cells in narcolepsy. Study background: Healthy controls were enrolled alongside patients with narcolepsy type 1 or type 2.

V trimming: 6 bases; J trimming: 7 bases; junction bases outside the gene matches: 7. The CDR3 covers 13 residues. Germline V gene sequence: CDR1 MDHEN, CDR2 SYDVKM. Assay: immunoSEQ multiplex PCR; the TCRdb copy retains only in-frame clones and omits some. The table includes about 34,000 clones, approximately 85% detected once. Worth noting for this clone: Its target is not known.

The study's findings and limits: Reportedly, autoreactive clonotypes were serially detected in patients' blood but not controls'.

The chain carries TRBV28 and TRBJ2-5, with 8 bases lining up with TRBD2. The TCR originated in a human donor with narcolepsy. Material: CD45RA- memory CD4+ T cells from PBMCs. This CDR3 is CASSGGAQVTQYF. Written as DNA, the CDR3 is TGTGCCAGCAGCGGGGGGGCGCAGGTGACCCAGTACTTC.